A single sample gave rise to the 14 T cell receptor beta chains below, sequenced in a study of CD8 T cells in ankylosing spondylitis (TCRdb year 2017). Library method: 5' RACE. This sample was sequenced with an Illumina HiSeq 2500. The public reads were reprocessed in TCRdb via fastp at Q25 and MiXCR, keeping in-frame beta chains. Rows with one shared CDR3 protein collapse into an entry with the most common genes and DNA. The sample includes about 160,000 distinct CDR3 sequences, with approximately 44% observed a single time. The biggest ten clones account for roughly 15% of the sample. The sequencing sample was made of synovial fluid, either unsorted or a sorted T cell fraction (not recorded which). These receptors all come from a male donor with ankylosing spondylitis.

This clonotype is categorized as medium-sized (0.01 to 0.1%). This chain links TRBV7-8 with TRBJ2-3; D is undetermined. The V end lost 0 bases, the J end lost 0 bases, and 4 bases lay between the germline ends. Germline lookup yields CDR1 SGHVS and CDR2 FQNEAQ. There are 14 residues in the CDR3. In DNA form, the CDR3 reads TGTGCCAGCAGCTTAGCCTATAGCACAGATACGCAGTATTTT. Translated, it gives CASSLAYSTDTQYF.

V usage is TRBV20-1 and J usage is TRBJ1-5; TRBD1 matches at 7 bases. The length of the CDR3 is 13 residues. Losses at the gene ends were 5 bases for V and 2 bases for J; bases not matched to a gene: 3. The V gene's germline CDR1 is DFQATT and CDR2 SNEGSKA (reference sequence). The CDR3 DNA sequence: TGCAGTGCTCCCGACAGGGGCAATCAGCCCCAGCATTTT. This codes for CSAPDRGNQPQHF.

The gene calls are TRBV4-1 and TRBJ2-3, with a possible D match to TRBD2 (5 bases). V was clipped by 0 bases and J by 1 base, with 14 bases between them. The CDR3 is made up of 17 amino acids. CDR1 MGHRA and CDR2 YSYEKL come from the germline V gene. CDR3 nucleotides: TGCGCCAGCAGCCAAGATGGCAGCGGCACCCGCACAGATACGCAGTATTTT. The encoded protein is CASSQDGSGTRTDTQYF.

The DNA for the CDR3 is TGTGCCAGCAGTTCGACAGGGTTTGGCTACACCTTC. Residues: CASSSTGFGYTF. The V gene is TRBV12-3 or TRBV12-4, the J gene TRBJ1-2, with 7 bases that match TRBD1. This CDR3 is built from 12 residues. Losses at the gene ends were 4 bases for V and 7 bases for J; bases not matched to a gene: 3.

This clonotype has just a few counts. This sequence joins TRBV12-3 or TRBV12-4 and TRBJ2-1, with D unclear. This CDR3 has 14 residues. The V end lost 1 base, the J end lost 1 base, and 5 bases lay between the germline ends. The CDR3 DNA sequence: TGTGCCAGCAGTTTAGGTGTTTCCTACAATGAGCAGTTCTTC. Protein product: CASSLGVSYNEQFF.

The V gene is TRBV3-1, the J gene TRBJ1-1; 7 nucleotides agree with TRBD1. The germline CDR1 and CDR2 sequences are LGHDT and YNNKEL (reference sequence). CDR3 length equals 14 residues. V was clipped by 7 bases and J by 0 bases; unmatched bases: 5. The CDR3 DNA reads TGTGCCAGCAACTACAGGGGCATGAACACTGAAGCTTTCTTT. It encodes CASNYRGMNTEAFF.

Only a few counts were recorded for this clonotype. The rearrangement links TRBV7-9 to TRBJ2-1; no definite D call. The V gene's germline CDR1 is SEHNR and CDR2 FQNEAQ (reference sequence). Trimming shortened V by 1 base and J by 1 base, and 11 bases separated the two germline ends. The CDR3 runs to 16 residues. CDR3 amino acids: CASSLEWLISYNEQFF. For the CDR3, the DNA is TGTGCCAGCAGCTTAGAATGGCTTATATCCTACAATGAGCAGTTCTTC.

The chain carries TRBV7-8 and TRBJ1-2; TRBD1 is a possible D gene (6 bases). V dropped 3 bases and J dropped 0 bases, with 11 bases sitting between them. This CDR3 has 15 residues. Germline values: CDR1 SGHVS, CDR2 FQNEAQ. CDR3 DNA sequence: TGTGCCAGCAGCTTGTTAGACAGGTCTAACTATGGCTACACCTTC. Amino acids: CASSLLDRSNYGYTF.

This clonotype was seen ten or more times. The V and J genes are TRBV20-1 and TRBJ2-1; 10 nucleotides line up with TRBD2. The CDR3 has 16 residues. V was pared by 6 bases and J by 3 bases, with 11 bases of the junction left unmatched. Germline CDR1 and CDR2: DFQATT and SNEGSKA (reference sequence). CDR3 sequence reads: CSAQHLLAGDYNEQFF. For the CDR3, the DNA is TGCAGTGCCCAACACCTTCTAGCGGGAGACTACAATGAGCAGTTCTTC.

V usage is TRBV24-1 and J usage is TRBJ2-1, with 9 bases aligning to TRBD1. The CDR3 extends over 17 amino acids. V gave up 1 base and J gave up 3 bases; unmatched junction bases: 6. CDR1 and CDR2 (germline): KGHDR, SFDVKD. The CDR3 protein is CATSDFMGTGNYNEQFF. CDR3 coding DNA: TGTGCCACCAGTGATTTTATGGGGACAGGGAACTACAATGAGCAGTTCTTC.

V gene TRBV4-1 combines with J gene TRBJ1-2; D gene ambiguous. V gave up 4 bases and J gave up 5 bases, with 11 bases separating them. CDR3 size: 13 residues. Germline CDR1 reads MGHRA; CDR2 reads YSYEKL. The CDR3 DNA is TGCGCCAGCAGCCTGTGGCCCCTTTATGGCTACACCTTC. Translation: CASSLWPLYGYTF.

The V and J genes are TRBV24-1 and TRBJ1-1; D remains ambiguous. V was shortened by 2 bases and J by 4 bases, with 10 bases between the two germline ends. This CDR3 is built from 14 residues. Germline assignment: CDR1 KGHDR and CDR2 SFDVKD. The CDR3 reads CATSDSADLTEAFF. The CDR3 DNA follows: TGTGCCACCAGTGATTCCGCGGACCTCACTGAAGCTTTCTTT.

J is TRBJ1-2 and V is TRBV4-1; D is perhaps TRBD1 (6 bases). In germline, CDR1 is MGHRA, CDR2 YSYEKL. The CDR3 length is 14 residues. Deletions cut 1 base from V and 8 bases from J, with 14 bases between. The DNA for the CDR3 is TGCGCCAGCAGCCAAGTGAGGGGGGCAGACGGCTACACCTTC. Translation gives CASSQVRGADGYTF.

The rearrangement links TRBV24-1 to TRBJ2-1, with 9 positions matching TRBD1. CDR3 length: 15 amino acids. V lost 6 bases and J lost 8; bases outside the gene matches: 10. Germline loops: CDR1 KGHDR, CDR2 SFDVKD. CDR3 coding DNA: TGTGCCACCAGTTCACCGGGACAGGGAGGTCATGAGCAGTTCTTC. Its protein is CATSSPGQGGHEQFF.